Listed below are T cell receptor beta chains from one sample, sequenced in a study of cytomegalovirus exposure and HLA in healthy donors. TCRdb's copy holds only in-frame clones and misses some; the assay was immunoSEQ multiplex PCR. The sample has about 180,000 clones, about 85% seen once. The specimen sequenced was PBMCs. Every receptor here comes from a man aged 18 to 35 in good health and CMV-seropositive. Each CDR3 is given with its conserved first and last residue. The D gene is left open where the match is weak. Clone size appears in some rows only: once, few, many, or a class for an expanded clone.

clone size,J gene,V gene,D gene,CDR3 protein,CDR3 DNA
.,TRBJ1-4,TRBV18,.,CASSPTASNEKLFF,TGTGCCAGCTCACCGACAGCCTCTAATGAAAAACTGTTTTTT
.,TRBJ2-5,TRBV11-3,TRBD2,CASSPNGGETQYF,TGTGCCAGCAGCCCAAACGGGGGGGAGACCCAGTACTTC
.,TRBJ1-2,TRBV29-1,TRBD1,CSATDREIYGYTF,TGCAGCGCAACGGACAGGGAAATCTATGGCTACACCTTC
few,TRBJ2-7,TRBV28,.,CASSRDTYEQYF,TGTGCCAGCAGTCGGGACACCTACGAGCAGTACTTC
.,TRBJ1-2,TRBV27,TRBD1,CASREQGGYRGYTF,TGTGCCAGCAGGGAACAGGGGGGATATCGTGGCTACACCTTC
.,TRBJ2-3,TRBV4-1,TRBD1,CASSTDRSLSTDTQYF,TGCGCCAGCAGCACGGACAGGAGCCTAAGCACAGATACGCAGTATTTT
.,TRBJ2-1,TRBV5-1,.,CASSLRLSGEQFF,TGCGCCAGCAGCTTAAGGTTGAGCGGCGAGCAGTTCTTC
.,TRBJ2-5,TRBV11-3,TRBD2,CASSPGLAEETQYF,TGTGCCAGCAGCCCGGGACTAGCGGAAGAGACCCAGTACTTC
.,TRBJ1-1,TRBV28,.,CASSSSDMFNTEAFF,TGTGCCAGCAGTTCATCAGACATGTTCAACACTGAAGCTTTCTTT
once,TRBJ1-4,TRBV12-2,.,CASRLAPKPVYEKLFF,TGTGCAAGTCGCTTAGCGCCGAAACCGGTTTATGAAAAACTGTTTTTT
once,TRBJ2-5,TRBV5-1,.,CASRRHPTGGGRETQYF,TGCGCCAGCAGACGACACCCAACGGGGGGCGGACGGGAGACCCAGTACTTC
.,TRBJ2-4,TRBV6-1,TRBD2,CASSQWGGAKNIQYF,TGTGCCAGCAGCCAATGGGGGGGGGCCAAAAACATTCAGTACTTC
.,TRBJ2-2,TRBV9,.,CASSGQGFTGELFF,TGTGCCAGCAGCGGGCAGGGGTTCACCGGGGAGCTGTTTTTT
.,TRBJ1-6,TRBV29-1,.,CSVGQTNSPLHF,TGCAGCGTAGGACAGACTAATTCACCCCTCCACTTT
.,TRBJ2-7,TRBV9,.,CASSSQAGPGYEQYF,TGTGCCAGCAGCTCCCAGGCAGGGCCGGGTTACGAGCAGTACTTC
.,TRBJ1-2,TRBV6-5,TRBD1,CASSLRDRDPYGYTF,TGTGCCAGCAGTTTACGGGACAGGGATCCCTATGGCTACACCTTC
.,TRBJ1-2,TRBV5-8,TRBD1,CASSLEGRGRIKGYTF,TGTGCCAGCAGCTTGGAGGGCAGGGGGCGGATCAAAGGCTACACCTTC
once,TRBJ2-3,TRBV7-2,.,CASSLGREFTQYF,TGTGCCAGCAGCTTAGGCAGGGAATTTACGCAGTATTTT
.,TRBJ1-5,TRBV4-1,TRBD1,CASSQDGTGGSQPQHF,TGCGCCAGCAGCCAAGATGGGACAGGGGGTAGTCAGCCCCAGCATTTT
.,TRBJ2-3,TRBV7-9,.,CASSFLGASTDTQYF,TGTGCCAGCAGCTTTTTAGGGGCTAGCACAGATACGCAGTATTTT
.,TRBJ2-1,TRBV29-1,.,CSVERSDNEQFF,TGCAGCGTAGAGAGATCCGACAATGAGCAGTTCTTC
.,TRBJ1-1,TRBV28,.,CASSLSRNTEAFF,TGTGCCAGCAGTTTGTCCAGGAACACTGAAGCTTTCTTT
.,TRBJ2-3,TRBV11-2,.,CASSLGSWIAADTQYF,TGTGCCAGCAGCTTAGGATCGTGGATAGCAGCAGATACGCAGTATTTT
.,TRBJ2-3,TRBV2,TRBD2,CASSEGGRGDTQYF,TGTGCCAGCAGTGAAGGTGGGAGGGGAGATACGCAGTATTTT
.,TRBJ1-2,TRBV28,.,CASTGGTQGPKTTNYGYTF,TGTGCCAGCACCGGTGGGACACAGGGACCTAAGACGACTAACTATGGCTACACCTTC
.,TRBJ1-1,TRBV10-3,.,CAIRTVGTEAFF,TGTGCCATCCGGACAGTCGGGACTGAAGCTTTCTTT
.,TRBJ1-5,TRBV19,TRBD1,CASSIVQFGTGGYSNQPQHF,TGTGCCAGTAGTATAGTACAGTTCGGGACAGGGGGTTATAGCAATCAGCCCCAGCATTTT